The 32 T cell receptor beta chains presented below share a single source sample, sequenced in a study of beta chain features in type 1 diabetes (dated by TCRdb to the late 2010s). The method was the immunoSEQ multiplex PCR assay. All of the isolated RNA was reverse transcribed with the High Capacity cDNA Reverse Transcription Kit, so expressed TCRB transcripts were sequenced. Entries here come from immuneACCESS through TCRdb and include only in-frame sequences with V and J called. Some clones fail to appear in such tables; in the studies checked, an unresolved V gene covers under half of the shortfall, and the cause of the remainder is unknown. A total of about 140,000 clones appear in this sample, about 7.1% of them only once. The ten largest clones capture around 1.5% of the sample. The specimen sequenced was central memory CD4+ T cells from blood. The receptors shown here come from a woman in her twenties or thirties in good health.

This clone was recorded a few times. The chain recombines TRBV18 with TRBJ1-2; the match to TRBD1 covers 11 bases. The germline CDR1 and CDR2 sequences are KGHSH and LQKENI. The CDR3 extends over 17 amino acids. V dropped 1 base and J dropped 4; count of bases not matched to a gene: 8. Written as DNA, the CDR3 is TGTGCCAGCTCACCACGGGGACAGGGGGAGCGGCCCTATGGCTACACCTTC. It is translated as CASSPRGQGERPYGYTF.

This clone has just a few counts. This rearrangement joins TRBV21-1 to TRBJ2-1; the listed D gene, TRBD2, was not tested against the DNA. TRBV21-1 constitutes a pseudogene. The length of the CDR3 is 14 residues. The CDR3 loop reads CASGRLAIRNEQFF. The CDR3 DNA follows: TGTGCCAGCGGAAGACTAGCTATCCGCAATGAGCAGTTCTTC.

This clone has just a few counts. The V call is TRBV2, the J call TRBJ2-1; D might be TRBD2 (5 bases). The germline V and J ends were trimmed by 4 bases and 6 bases, with 10 bases remaining between them. CDR3 length: 13 residues. Per germline, CDR1 SNHLY and CDR2 FYNNEI. The CDR3 is CASSVEGLNEQFF. The DNA for the CDR3 is TGTGCCAGCAGTGTCGAGGGCCTCAATGAGCAGTTCTTC.

The chain is built from TRBV9 and TRBJ2-2; tentative D call: TRBD2 (6 bases). Germline CDR1 SGDLS, CDR2 YYNGEE. The V end was cut by 5 bases, the J end by 6 bases, with 17 bases between. CDR3 length: 15 amino acids. CDR3 DNA sequence: TGTGCCAGCAGGTCTGGGGGGAGAGGCGCCGGGGAGCTGTTTTTT. This codes for CASRSGGRGAGELFF.

This clone was counted between two and nine times. The V and J genes are TRBV6-1 and TRBJ2-7; 9 bases align to TRBD1. The CDR3 consists of 14 residues. V lost 6 bases, J lost 1 base, and 4 bases stayed unmatched. Germline values: CDR1 MNHNS, CDR2 SASEGT. In nucleotides, the CDR3 is TGTGCCAGCAGAGGACAGGGGACGTCCTACGAGCAGTACTTC. Translating it yields CASRGQGTSYEQYF.

The chain combines TRBV7-2 with TRBJ1-5, with unresolved D. The V gene's germline CDR1 is SGHTA and CDR2 FQGNSA. V was pared by 5 bases and J by 2 bases, with 10 bases between. The length of the CDR3 is 14 residues. CDR3 residues: CASSNLGGNQPQHF. CDR3 bases: TGTGCCAGCAGCAATCTCGGAGGCAATCAGCCCCAGCATTTT.

This clone was counted a few times. The V gene is TRBV13, the J gene TRBJ2-1, with 14 bases identical to TRBD2. The germline gives CDR1 PRHDT, CDR2 FYEKMQ (reference sequence). The CDR3 has 19 residues. The J segment lost 7 bases and the V segment lost 5 bases, leaving 16 bases of the junction unmatched. CDR3 amino acids: CASSTRPGLAGGKGNEQFF. As DNA, the CDR3 is TGTGCCAGCAGCACCAGGCCTGGACTAGCGGGAGGTAAGGGGAATGAGCAGTTCTTC.

The chain joins TRBV6-5 to TRBJ2-1, with a possible D match to TRBD1 (6 bases). CDR3 length: 14 amino acids. Germline assignment: CDR1 MNHEY and CDR2 SVGAGI. V was cut by 7 bases and J by 3 bases, with 13 bases left in between. CDR3 nucleotide sequence: TGTGCCAGCAACACAGGGTCTCACTACAATGAGCAGTTCTTC. Amino acid sequence: CASNTGSHYNEQFF.

This clone came up a few times. This chain links TRBV9 with TRBJ1-2; perhaps TRBD1 as D (6 bases). Germline values: CDR1 SGDLS, CDR2 YYNGEE. Trimming removed 8 bases at V and 7 bases at J, with 18 bases between. The CDR3 is 13 residues long. CDR3 residues: CASGDTLGFGYTF. The CDR3 bases are TGTGCCAGTGGGGACACCCTGGGCTTTGGCTACACCTTC.

This clone was recorded at least ten times. Other DNA sequences in this specimen translate into the identical CDR3. The J gene is TRBJ2-7, the V gene TRBV15; perhaps TRBD2 as D (5 bases). This CDR3 is 14 amino acids long. Germline assignment: CDR1 LNHNV and CDR2 YYDKDF (reference sequence). The V end lost 0 bases, the J end lost 4 bases, and 10 bases lay between the germline ends. The CDR3 nucleotides read TGTGCCACCAGCAGAGATCGATCGGGATACGAGCAGTACTTC. Amino acids: CATSRDRSGYEQYF.

This clone was detected a few times. The chain couples TRBV5-1 to TRBJ2-2, with D possibly matching TRBD2 (8 bases). V shed 4 bases and J shed 6 bases, with 25 bases lying between them. The CDR3 loop spans 18 amino acids. From germline, CDR1 is SGHRS and CDR2 YFSETQ. In nucleotides, the CDR3 is TGCGCCAGCAGCCGGAGACAGGGCCGTAGCGGGACTGCCGGGGAGCTGTTTTTT. This gives the protein CASSRRQGRSGTAGELFF.

The chain recombines TRBV4-2 with TRBJ2-1; no reliable D call. The germline gives CDR1 LGHNA, CDR2 YNFKEQ. The V and J ends lost 0 bases and 2 bases respectively, with 11 bases between them. CDR3 length: 16 residues. CDR3 DNA: TGTGCCAGCAGCCAAGATTCGAGTAGCACCTACAATGAGCAGTTCTTC. Translating it yields CASSQDSSSTYNEQFF.

The chain links TRBV7-2 to TRBJ2-3; D might be TRBD2 (5 bases). There are 14 residues in the CDR3. From germline, CDR1 is SGHTA and CDR2 FQGNSA. Trimming stripped 5 bases from V and 4 bases from J, with 13 bases between. CDR3 bases: TGTGCCAGCAGCCCCCTGGGAGATCCAGATACGCAGTATTTT. Its translation: CASSPLGDPDTQYF.

In its sample, this clone was seen once. Likely a read error: the CDR3 ends without its conserved phenylalanine or tryptophan. Because the CDR3's place on the DNA is in doubt, the DNA is left out and the CDR3 is given as listed by TCRdb. The chain carries TRBV4-3 and TRBJ1-2. The CDR3 numbers 9 amino acids, ends counted. Germline values: CDR1 LGHNA, CDR2 YSLEER. CDR3 sequence reads: CASSNPPLY.

This clone was seen only a few times. The chain recombines TRBV18 with TRBJ1-5; weak D call: TRBD1 (5 bases). Per the germline V gene, CDR1 is KGHSH and CDR2 is LQKENI. Trimming took 3 bases from V and 7 from J, leaving 16 bases between them. This CDR3 has 15 amino acids. CDR3 nucleotide sequence: TGTGCCAGCTCACCGGATGTGGAGGGGTGGCAGCCCCAGCATTTT. Protein: CASSPDVEGWQPQHF.

The rearrangement links TRBV19 to TRBJ1-1; D is uncertain. The CDR3 runs 14 residues. Germline V gene lookup returns CDR1 LNHDA and CDR2 SQIVND (reference sequence). V lost 3 bases and J 1 base, leaving 9 bases between the germline ends. The CDR3 is CASSIRGGNTEAFF. The CDR3 nucleotides read TGTGCCAGTAGTATTCGAGGCGGGAACACTGAAGCTTTCTTT.

This clone was seen a few times. The gene calls are TRBV5-6 and TRBJ2-7; 10 bases fit TRBD2. The germline gives CDR1 SGHDT, CDR2 YYEEEE. V shed 4 bases, J shed 6 bases, and the junction held 10 bases outside the gene matches. The CDR3 sequence is 15 residues long. DNA of the CDR3: TGTGCCAGCAGCGGTGGCAGGCTAGCGGGAGTCGAGCAGTACTTC. This gives the protein CASSGGRLAGVEQYF. The variable domain in full, with the rest retrieved from reference TRBV5-6 and TRBJ2-7, is DAGVTQSPTHLIKTRGQQVTLRCSPKSGHDTVSWYQQALGQGPQFIFQYYEEEERQRGNFPDRFSGHQFPNYSSELNVNALLLGDSALYLCASSGGRLAGVEQYFGPGTRLTVT.

This clone has more than one count but fewer than ten. V usage is TRBV29-1 and J usage is TRBJ2-1; TRBD2 matches at 13 bases. This CDR3 spans 19 amino acids. The germline CDR1 and CDR2 sequences are SQVTM and ANQGSEA. V was clipped by 4 bases and J by 5 bases; unmatched bases: 17. The CDR3 DNA is TGCAGCGTTGGGGAACTAGCGGGAGGGCCGTCGATACTCCACAATGAGCAGTTCTTC. As protein: CSVGELAGGPSILHNEQFF.

There are a few counts of this clone. The chain is built from TRBV21-1 and TRBJ2-1; no DNA check was done on the table's D call, TRBD2. TRBV21-1 is tagged as a pseudogene. CDR3 length: 18 amino acids. In nucleotides, the CDR3 is TGTGCCAGCAGCAACCGACTAGCGGGAGATGAGGGCTACAATGAGCAGTTCTTC. It yields the protein CASSNRLAGDEGYNEQFF.

This clone was picked up many times. The chain joins TRBV28 to TRBJ1-1; 8 nucleotides line up with TRBD1. V was pared by 5 bases and J by 1 base, with 6 bases of the junction left unmatched. The CDR3 contains 15 residues. Germline V gene sequence: CDR1 MDHEN, CDR2 SYDVKM. The CDR3 protein is CASSPGQGANTEAFF. In nucleotides, the CDR3 is TGTGCCAGCAGTCCCGGACAGGGAGCGAACACTGAAGCTTTCTTT.

There are a few counts of this clone. The chain carries TRBV7-3 and TRBJ2-1; 11 nucleotides align to TRBD2. The CDR3 consists of 16 residues. CDR1 is SGHTA, CDR2 FQGTGA, per germline. Unmatched junction bases numbered 3, after V lost 2 bases and J lost 3 bases. CDR3 region: CASSLATSGNYNEQFF. The CDR3 bases are TGTGCCAGCAGCTTAGCGACTAGCGGGAACTACAATGAGCAGTTCTTC.

The chain carries TRBV11-2 and TRBJ2-6; D is undetermined. Germline CDR1 SGHAT, CDR2 FQNNGV. CDR3 size: 14 residues. Between the trimmed V and J ends, which lost 8 bases and 0 bases, there was a span of 8 bases. CDR3 nucleotide sequence: TGTGCCAGCCGCGGAAGCTCTGGGGCCAACGTCCTGACTTTC. Amino acids: CASRGSSGANVLTF. The full variable domain, with the rest looked up from reference TRBV11-2 and TRBJ2-6, is EAGVAQSPRYKIIEKRQSVAFWCNPISGHATLYWYQQILGQGPKLLIQFQNNGVVDDSQLPKDRFSAERLKGVDSTLKIQPAKLEDSAVYLCASRGSSGANVLTFGAGSRLTVL.

The genes are TRBV20-1 and TRBJ2-5; D is undetermined. Trimming cost V 6 bases and J 4 bases, with 6 bases left between them. The CDR3 extends over 10 amino acids. CDR1 DFQATT and CDR2 SNEGSKA come from the germline V gene (reference sequence). The DNA of the CDR3 is TGCAGTGCGACGGGAGAGACCCAGTACTTC. Translated, it gives CSATGETQYF.

V gene TRBV5-1 combines with J gene TRBJ2-3; D gene ambiguous. V was pared by 0 bases and J by 5 bases, with 10 bases between. The CDR3 has 14 residues. The germline V gene has CDR1 SGHRS and CDR2 YFSETQ. CDR3 in DNA: TGCGCCAGCAGCTTGGGCAGCCAGGTAGATACGCAGTATTTT. Amino acid sequence: CASSLGSQVDTQYF.

This clone was seen a handful of times. The chain uses TRBV7-8 and TRBJ2-1, with 9 bases that match TRBD1. The V and J ends lost 7 bases and 8 bases, in that order; junction bases with no gene match: 9. The CDR3 loop spans 14 amino acids. Germline V gene sequence: CDR1 SGHVS, CDR2 FQNEAQ. Written as DNA, the CDR3 is TGTGCCAGCACCAAACGTGGACAGGGGTATGAGCAGTTCTTC. Its translation is CASTKRGQGYEQFF.

This clone was recorded at least ten times. The chain recombines TRBV29-1 with TRBJ1-5; the D gene is possibly TRBD1 (6 bases). V was trimmed by 6 bases and J by 3 bases, leaving 15 bases between them. From germline, CDR1 is SQVTM and CDR2 ANQGSEA. The CDR3 is 14 residues long. CDR3 nucleotides: TGCAGCGTCTTAACAGGGTCCCTCAATCAGCCCCAGCATTTT. It translates to CSVLTGSLNQPQHF.

The chain couples TRBV30 to TRBJ1-2; possibly TRBD1 for D (6 bases). Trimming removed 2 bases at V and 2 bases at J, with 9 bases between. The CDR3 has 13 amino acids. Germline V CDR1 and CDR2: GTSNPN, SVGIG (reference sequence). The chain's CDR3 is CAWSLGQNYGYTF. DNA for the CDR3: TGTGCCTGGAGTCTCGGACAGAACTATGGCTACACCTTC.

This clone was counted only a few times. The V and J genes are TRBV13 and TRBJ2-7, with D unclear. Germline CDR1 and CDR2: PRHDT and FYEKMQ (reference sequence). The CDR3 spans 15 residues. V was cut by 0 bases and J by 0 bases, with 9 bases left in between. This CDR3 is CASSLGLTSSYEQYF. DNA for the CDR3: TGTGCCAGCAGCTTAGGACTTACGAGCTCCTACGAGCAGTACTTC.

This clone has only a few counts. The chain carries TRBV6-1 and TRBJ2-1; D unclear. The CDR3 has 17 amino acids. From germline, CDR1 is MNHNS and CDR2 SASEGT. Trimming pared 3 bases from V and 2 bases from J, leaving 17 bases between. CDR3 bases: TGTGCCAGCAGTGACGGAGCTGGAGAGTTCCCCTACAATGAGCAGTTCTTC. It yields the protein CASSDGAGEFPYNEQFF.

This clone turned up a few times. The V and J genes are TRBV7-2 and TRBJ1-5; D may be TRBD1 (6 bases). The CDR3 loop spans 18 amino acids. Trimming pared 0 bases from V and 6 bases from J, leaving 21 bases between. CDR1 SGHTA and CDR2 FQGNSA come from the germline V gene. The CDR3 loop is CASSLAPDGAGVRQPQHF. The CDR3 DNA reads as TGTGCCAGCAGCTTAGCGCCGGACGGTGCAGGGGTCCGTCAGCCCCAGCATTTT.

This clone has more than one count but fewer than ten. This sequence joins TRBV2 and TRBJ2-1; D is undetermined. The CDR3 has 11 amino acids. Looked up from germline, CDR1 is SNHLY and CDR2 is FYNNEI. Trimming left V 4 bases short and J 13 bases short, with 11 bases between. The CDR3 spells CASSVTSHQFF. DNA for the CDR3: TGTGCCAGCAGTGTGACAAGCCATCAGTTCTTC.

A few counts support this clone. The gene calls are TRBV5-8 and TRBJ2-7, with 8 bases lining up with TRBD2. The CDR3 is 15 amino acids. Germline V gene sequence: CDR1 SGHTS, CDR2 YDEGEE. The trim removed 4 bases at V and 3 bases at J, leaving 9 bases unmatched. CDR3 nucleotides: TGTGCCAGCAGCGTCGGGACTAGGAAGTTCTACGAGCAGTACTTC. The encoded protein is CASSVGTRKFYEQYF.